This TCR beta chain emerged from a study of Graves' ophthalmopathy and Graves' hyperthyroidism. The CDR3 sequence is 16 residues long. Germline V CDR1 and CDR2: SGHTA, FQGTGA. The ends lost 5 bases at V and 9 bases at J; junction bases unmatched: 16. Comment on this clonotype: This may be a read error: a much more frequent sequence differs by one nucleotide.

Hyperthyroidism patients had new diagnoses, durations under 2 months, and ages of 18 to 65. Amplification of the TCR beta CDR3 regions used RNA transcripts (as template). First-round RT-PCR with HTBI primers preceded a second-round multiplex PCR. TCRdb re-analysed the multiplex PCR reads in MiXCR, keeping a single row per CDR3 protein. The sample has over a million distinct CDR3 sequences; about 36% are singletons. The receptor's source is an adult man with Graves' hyperthyroidism. V is TRBV7-3 and J is TRBJ2-7; 10 nucleotides match TRBD2. Sequencing was performed on peripheral blood or thyroid tissue (not recorded which). This CDR3 is CASSNPRTSGLGGQYF. The CDR3 nucleotides read TGTGCCAGCAGCAACCCTAGGACTAGCGGCTTAGGAGGGCAGTACTTC.